These 11 T cell receptor beta chains were all obtained from the same sample, sequenced in a study of response to subunit inactivated influenza vaccine. MiXCR was run by TCRdb on the RT-PCR reads, yielding one entry per CDR3 protein. Among about 650,000 distinct CDR3 sequences, about 15% were seen once, and the ten largest hold approximately 7.6%. Sequencing was performed on PBMCs from blood, taken around 14 days before vaccination. Receptors originate from a man aged 50-59 years who received an inactivated influenza vaccine.

This clonotype was seen a few times. The J gene is TRBJ1-5, the V gene TRBV20-1; TRBD1 is a possible D gene (6 bases). Per germline, CDR1 DFQATT and CDR2 SNEGSKA (reference sequence). This CDR3 has 15 amino acids. Between the trimmed V and J ends, which lost 1 base and 1 base, there was a span of 11 bases. The CDR3 nucleotides read TGCAGTGCTAGAGCACAGGGTTACAGCAATCAGCCCCAGCATTTT. Encoded protein: CSARAQGYSNQPQHF.

The chain carries TRBV7-8 and TRBJ2-7, with a possible D match to TRBD1 (5 bases). CDR3 length equals 15 residues. Trimming stripped 3 bases from V and 3 bases from J, with 15 bases between. Germline CDR1 SGHVS, CDR2 FQNEAQ. The DNA for the CDR3 is TGTGCCAGCAGCTTTGGGCAGGGTCGATTCTACGAGCAGTACTTC. Encoded protein: CASSFGQGRFYEQYF.

This clonotype has just a few counts. This chain joins TRBV7-2 and TRBJ2-2; D is possibly TRBD1 (6 bases). The CDR3 runs to 13 residues. The V gene's germline CDR1 is SGHTA and CDR2 FQGNSA. Trimming cost V 9 bases and J 4 bases, with 12 bases left between them. The CDR3, as DNA: TGTGCCAGTACGATGGACAGCACCGGGGAGCTGTTTTTT. It yields the protein CASTMDSTGELFF. The entire variable domain, with the rest obtained from reference TRBV7-2 and TRBJ2-2, is as follows: GAGVSQSPSNKVTEKGKDVELRCDPISGHTALYWYRQSLGQGLEFLIYFQGNSAPDKSGLPSDRFSAERTGGSVSTLTIQRTQQEDSAVYLCASTMDSTGELFFGEGSRLTVL.

This clonotype was detected a few times. This sequence joins TRBV14 and TRBJ2-1, with a possible D match to TRBD2 (6 bases). CDR3 length: 18 residues. V was pared by 4 bases and J by 8 bases, with 27 bases between. Germline V CDR1 and CDR2: SGHDN, FVKESK. CDR3 DNA: TGTGCCAGCAGCCTCCTAAGCGCCAGGCGGGAAACTTGGGATGAGCAGTTCTTC. Its protein is CASSLLSARRETWDEQFF.

This chain connects TRBV12-3 or TRBV12-4 to TRBJ2-7; a possible D gene is TRBD1 (5 bases). The length of the CDR3 is 15 residues. V lost 2 bases to trimming and J lost 6 bases, with 17 bases between them. The CDR3 DNA sequence: TGTGCCAGCAGTTTAAGTGGTCAGGGTAAGGTCGAGCAGTACTTC. Encoded protein: CASSLSGQGKVEQYF.

The chain is built from TRBV5-1 and TRBJ1-1; D is uncertain. Per the germline V gene, CDR1 is SGHRS and CDR2 is YFSETQ. CDR3 size: 15 residues. Deletions cut 0 bases from V and 0 bases from J, with 9 bases between. The CDR3 coding sequence is TGCGCCAGCAGCTTGGACACGGCTATGAACACTGAAGCTTTCTTT. This codes for CASSLDTAMNTEAFF.

The table lists this clonotype with a few counts. The chain is built from TRBV20-1 and TRBJ2-5, with TRBD2 matching 7 bases. CDR1 is DFQATT and CDR2 is SNEGSKA in the germline V gene (reference sequence). The CDR3 contains 14 residues. V lost 5 bases, J lost 5 bases, and 11 bases stayed unmatched. CDR3 bases: TGCAGTGCTCTCCGCGGGAGAGTGGGGGAGACCCAGTACTTC. It encodes CSALRGRVGETQYF.

The chain uses TRBV20-1 and TRBJ2-1, with D tentatively TRBD2 (5 bases). The CDR3 runs 18 residues. V dropped 4 bases and J dropped 6 bases, with 28 bases sitting between them. CDR1 and CDR2 from the germline V gene are DFQATT and SNEGSKA (reference sequence). The CDR3 bases are TGCAGTGCTACCCCCGGTGTTCGGGGTCTCCGCATGGGCAATGAGCAGTTCTTC. Translation gives CSATPGVRGLRMGNEQFF.

The chain uses TRBV5-6 and TRBJ2-2; D possibly corresponds to TRBD1 (5 bases). There are 14 residues in the CDR3. V gave up 1 base and J gave up 10 bases, with 14 bases separating them. The germline CDR1 and CDR2 sequences are SGHDT and YYEEEE. The CDR3 region is CASSLLRGAEELFF. The CDR3, as DNA: TGTGCCAGCAGCTTGCTAAGGGGCGCGGAGGAGCTGTTTTTT.

The V call is TRBV3-1, the J call TRBJ2-5; perhaps D is TRBD1 or TRBD2 (5 bases each). CDR3 length: 14 residues. Germline V gene data show CDR1 as LGHDT and CDR2 as YNNKEL (reference sequence). With 0 bases removed from V and 3 bases from J, the gap between germline ends came to 8 bases. The CDR3 DNA is TGTGCCAGCAGCCAAGAACTAGGGGAAGAGACCCAGTACTTC. It codes for CASSQELGEETQYF.

V and J are TRBV12-3 or TRBV12-4 and TRBJ2-2; no clear D. Between the trimmed V and J ends, which lost 6 bases and 4 bases, there was a span of 18 bases. This CDR3 spans 16 amino acids. The CDR3 sequence: CASSLTPVRVTGELFF. CDR3 nucleotide sequence: TGTGCCAGCAGCCTGACTCCCGTCCGTGTCACCGGGGAGCTGTTTTTT.